These 4 T cell receptor beta chains share one sample of origin, sequenced in a study of Ad26.COV2.S vaccination and SARS-CoV-2 variants. Repertoires were generated with immunoSEQ multiplex PCR, while TCRdb's copy carries only in-frame clones and drops some. There are some 350,000 clones in the sample; approximately 90% occur only once, and 3% to 5% lies in the top ten. The sample consisted of peripheral blood, taken after recovery from COVID-19. The source is a human donor who had recovered from COVID-19.

The rearrangement uses TRBV12-5 and TRBJ1-1, with D uncertain. Germline V gene lookup returns CDR1 LGHNT and CDR2 FRNRAP. This CDR3 is 11 amino acids long. Deletions cut 2 bases from V and 6 bases from J, with 4 bases between. CDR3 amino acids: CASGLKAEAFF. The CDR3 DNA is TGTGCTAGTGGTTTGAAAGCTGAAGCTTTCTTT.

This clone came up many times. The J gene is TRBJ2-1, the V gene TRBV2; 8 positions agree with TRBD1. Germline values: CDR1 SNHLY, CDR2 FYNNEI. The CDR3 loop spans 22 amino acids. J was trimmed by 4 bases and V by 8 bases; bases with no gene match: 31. CDR3 nucleotide sequence: TGTGCCAGCGGTAGCCAGGCCCACTCATCCCAGTCCGGGACAGGTACATACAATGAGCAGTTCTTC. It encodes CASGSQAHSSQSGTGTYNEQFF. Variable domain in full (rest from reference TRBV2 and TRBJ2-1): EPEVTQTPSHQVTQMGQEVILRCVPISNHLYFYWYRQILGQKVEFLVSFYNNEISEKSEIFDDQFSVERPDGSNFTLKIRSTKLEDSAMYFCASGSQAHSSQSGTGTYNEQFFGPGTRLTVL.

This clone occurred once. The CDR3 spells CASSQDLISYEQYF. CDR3 nucleotide sequence: TGCGCCAGCAGCCAAGATCTTATTTCCTACGAGCAGTACTTC. J is TRBJ2-7 and V is TRBV4-3; no reliable D call. Trimming removed 0 bases at V and 1 base at J, with 7 bases between. This CDR3 contains 14 residues. Per germline, CDR1 LGHNA and CDR2 YSLEER.

By its share, this clone is medium-sized. This chain links TRBV3-1 (or the pseudogene TRBV3-2) with TRBJ2-2, with D uncertain. The CDR3 covers 14 residues. Looked up from germline, CDR1 is LGHDT and CDR2 is YNNKEL (reference sequence). Between the trimmed V and J ends, which lost 0 bases and 5 bases, there was a span of 7 bases. The CDR3, as DNA: TGTGCCAGCAGCCAAGATACTTTAACCGGGGAGCTGTTTTTT. Amino acid sequence: CASSQDTLTGELFF.